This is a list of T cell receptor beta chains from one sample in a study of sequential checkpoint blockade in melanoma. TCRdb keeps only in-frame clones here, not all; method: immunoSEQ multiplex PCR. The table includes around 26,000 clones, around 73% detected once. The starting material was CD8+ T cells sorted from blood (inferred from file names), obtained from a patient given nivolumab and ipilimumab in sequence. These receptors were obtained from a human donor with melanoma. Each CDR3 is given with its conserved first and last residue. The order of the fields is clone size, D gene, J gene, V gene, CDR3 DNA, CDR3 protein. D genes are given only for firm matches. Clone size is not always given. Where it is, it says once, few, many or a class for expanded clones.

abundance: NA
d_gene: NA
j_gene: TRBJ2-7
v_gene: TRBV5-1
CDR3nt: TGCGCCAGCAGCGGCGGGGCCTACGAGCAGTACTTC
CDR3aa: CASSGGAYEQYF

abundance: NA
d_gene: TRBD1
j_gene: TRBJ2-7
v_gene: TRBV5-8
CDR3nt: TGTGCCAGCAGCTTGCTCCGGACAGGGATGTCCTACGAGCAGTACTTC
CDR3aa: CASSLLRTGMSYEQYF

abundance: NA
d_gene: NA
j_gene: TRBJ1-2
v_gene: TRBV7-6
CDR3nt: TGTGCCAGCAGCTTGACCCGCTCCCGGGACATCTATGGCTACACCTTC
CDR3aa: CASSLTRSRDIYGYTF

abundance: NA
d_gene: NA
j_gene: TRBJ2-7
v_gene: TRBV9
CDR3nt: TGTGCCAGCAGCGACGCTGGGGCAGGGTGGGACGAGCAGTACTTC
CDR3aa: CASSDAGAGWDEQYF

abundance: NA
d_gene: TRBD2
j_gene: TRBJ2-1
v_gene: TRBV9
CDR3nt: TGTGCCAGCAGCGTAGGGGGACTAGTATTCCCTGAGCAGTTCTTC
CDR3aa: CASSVGGLVFPEQFF

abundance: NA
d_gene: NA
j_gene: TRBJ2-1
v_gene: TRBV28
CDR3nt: TGTGCCAGCAGTGGGCCGCCCCAGGGCTACAATGAGCAGTTCTTC
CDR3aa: CASSGPPQGYNEQFF

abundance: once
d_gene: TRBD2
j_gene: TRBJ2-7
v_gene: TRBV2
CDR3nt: TGTGCCAGCAGTGCCTACCCGACTAGCGGGTACTACGAGCAGTACTTC
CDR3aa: CASSAYPTSGYYEQYF

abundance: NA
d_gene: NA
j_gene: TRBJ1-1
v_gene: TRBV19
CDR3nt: TGTGCCAGTAGTATCGACAGCCCCACTGAAGCTTTCTTT
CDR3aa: CASSIDSPTEAFF

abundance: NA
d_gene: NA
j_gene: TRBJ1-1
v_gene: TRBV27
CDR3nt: TGTGCCAGCAGTTTGGGGGGTTTGGGCACTGAAGCTTTCTTT
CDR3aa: CASSLGGLGTEAFF

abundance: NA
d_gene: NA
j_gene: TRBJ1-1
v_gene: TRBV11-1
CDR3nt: TGTGCCAGCAGCTTGCATCGGGTATCGGACACTGAAGCTTTCTTT
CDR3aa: CASSLHRVSDTEAFF